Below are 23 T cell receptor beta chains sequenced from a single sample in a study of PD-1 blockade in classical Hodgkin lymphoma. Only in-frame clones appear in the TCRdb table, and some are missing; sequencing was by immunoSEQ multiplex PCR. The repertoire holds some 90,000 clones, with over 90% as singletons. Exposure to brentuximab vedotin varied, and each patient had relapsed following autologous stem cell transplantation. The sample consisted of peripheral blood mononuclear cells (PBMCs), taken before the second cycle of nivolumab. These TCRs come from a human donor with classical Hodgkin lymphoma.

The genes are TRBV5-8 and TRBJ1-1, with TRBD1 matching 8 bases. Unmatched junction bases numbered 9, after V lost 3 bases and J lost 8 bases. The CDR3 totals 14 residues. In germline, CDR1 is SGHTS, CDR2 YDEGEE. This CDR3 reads CASSSWVQGAEAFF. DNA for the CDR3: TGTGCCAGCAGCTCCTGGGTGCAGGGGGCAGAAGCTTTCTTT.

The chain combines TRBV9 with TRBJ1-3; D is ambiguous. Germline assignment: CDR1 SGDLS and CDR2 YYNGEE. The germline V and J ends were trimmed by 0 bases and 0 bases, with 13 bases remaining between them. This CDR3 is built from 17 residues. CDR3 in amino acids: CASSVGFVRNSGNTIYF. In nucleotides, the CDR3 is TGTGCCAGCAGCGTAGGGTTTGTAAGAAACTCTGGAAACACCATATATTTT.

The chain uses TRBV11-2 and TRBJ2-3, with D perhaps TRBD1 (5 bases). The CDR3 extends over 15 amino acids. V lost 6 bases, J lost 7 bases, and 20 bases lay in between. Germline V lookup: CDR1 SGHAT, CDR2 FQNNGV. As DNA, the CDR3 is TGTGCCAGCAGACCGCCTGGGGCCCCGATTTATACGCAGTATTTT. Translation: CASRPPGAPIYTQYF.

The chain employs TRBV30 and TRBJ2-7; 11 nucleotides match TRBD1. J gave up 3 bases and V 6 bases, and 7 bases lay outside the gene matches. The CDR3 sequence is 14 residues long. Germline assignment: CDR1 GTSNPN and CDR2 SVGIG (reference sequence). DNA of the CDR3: TGTGCCTGTTCCGCCGGGACAGGGGGCTACGAGCAGTACTTC. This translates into CACSAGTGGYEQYF.

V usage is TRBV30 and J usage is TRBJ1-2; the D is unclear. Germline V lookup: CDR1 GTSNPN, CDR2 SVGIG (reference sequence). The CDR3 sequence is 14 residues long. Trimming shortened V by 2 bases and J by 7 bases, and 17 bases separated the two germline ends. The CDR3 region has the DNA TGTGCCTGGAGTCATAGAGGGCCTGCGTTTGGCTACACCTTC. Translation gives CAWSHRGPAFGYTF.

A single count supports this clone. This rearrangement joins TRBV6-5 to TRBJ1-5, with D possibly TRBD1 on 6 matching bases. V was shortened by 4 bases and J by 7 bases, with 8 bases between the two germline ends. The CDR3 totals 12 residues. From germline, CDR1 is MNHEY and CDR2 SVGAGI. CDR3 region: CASSSRGQPQHF. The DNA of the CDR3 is TGTGCCAGCAGTTCCAGGGGACAGCCCCAGCATTTT.

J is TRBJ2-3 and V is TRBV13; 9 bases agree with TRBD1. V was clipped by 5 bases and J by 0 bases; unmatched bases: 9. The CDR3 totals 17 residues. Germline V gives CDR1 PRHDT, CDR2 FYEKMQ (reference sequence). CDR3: CASSHSGQGTSTDTQYF. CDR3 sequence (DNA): TGTGCCAGCAGCCACTCCGGACAGGGGACTAGCACAGATACGCAGTATTTT.

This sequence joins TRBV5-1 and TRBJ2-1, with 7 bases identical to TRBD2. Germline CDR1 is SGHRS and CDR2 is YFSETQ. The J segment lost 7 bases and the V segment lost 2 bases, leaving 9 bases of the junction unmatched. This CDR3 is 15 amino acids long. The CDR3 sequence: CASSLPTPGGNEQFF. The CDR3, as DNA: TGCGCCAGCAGCTTACCTACCCCCGGGGGGAATGAGCAGTTCTTC.

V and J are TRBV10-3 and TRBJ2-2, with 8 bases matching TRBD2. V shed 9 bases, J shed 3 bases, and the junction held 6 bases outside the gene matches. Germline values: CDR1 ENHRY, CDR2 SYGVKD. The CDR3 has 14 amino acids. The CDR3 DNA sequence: TGTGCCATAAGCGGGAGAGGGGACACCGGGGAGCTGTTTTTT. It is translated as CAISGRGDTGELFF.

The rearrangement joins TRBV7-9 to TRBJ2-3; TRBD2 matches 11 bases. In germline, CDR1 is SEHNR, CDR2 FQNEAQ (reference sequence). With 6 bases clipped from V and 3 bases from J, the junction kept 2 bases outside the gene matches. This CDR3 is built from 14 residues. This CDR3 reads CASRTSGTTDTQYF. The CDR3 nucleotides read TGTGCCAGCAGGACTAGCGGGACAACAGATACGCAGTATTTT. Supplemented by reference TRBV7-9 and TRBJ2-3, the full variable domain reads DTGVSQNPRHKITKRGQNVTFRCDPISEHNRLYWYRQTLGQGPEFLTYFQNEAQLEKSRLLSDRFSAERPKGSFSTLEIQRTEQGDSAMYLCASRTSGTTDTQYFGPGTRLTVL.

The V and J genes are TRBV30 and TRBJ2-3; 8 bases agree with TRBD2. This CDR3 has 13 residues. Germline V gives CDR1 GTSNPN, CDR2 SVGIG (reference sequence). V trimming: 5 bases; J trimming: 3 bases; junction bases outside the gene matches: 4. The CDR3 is CAWELAGTDTQYF. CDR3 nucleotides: TGTGCCTGGGAATTAGCGGGGACAGATACGCAGTATTTT.

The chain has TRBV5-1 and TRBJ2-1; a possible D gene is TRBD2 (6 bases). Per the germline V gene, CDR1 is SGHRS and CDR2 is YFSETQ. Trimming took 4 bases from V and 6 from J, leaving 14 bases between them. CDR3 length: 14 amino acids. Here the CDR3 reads CASSLTGTSNEQFF. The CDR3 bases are TGCGCCAGCAGCCTGACTGGGACTTCCAATGAGCAGTTCTTC.

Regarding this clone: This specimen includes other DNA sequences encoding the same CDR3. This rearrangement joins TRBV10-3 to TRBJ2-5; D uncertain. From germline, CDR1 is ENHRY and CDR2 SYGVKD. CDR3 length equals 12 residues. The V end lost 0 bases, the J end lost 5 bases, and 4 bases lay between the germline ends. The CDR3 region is CAISESSETQYF. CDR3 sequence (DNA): TGTGCCATCAGTGAGTCGAGCGAGACCCAGTACTTC.

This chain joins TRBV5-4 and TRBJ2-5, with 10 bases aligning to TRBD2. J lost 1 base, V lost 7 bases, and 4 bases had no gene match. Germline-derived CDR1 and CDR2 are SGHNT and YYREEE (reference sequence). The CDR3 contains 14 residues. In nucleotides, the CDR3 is TGTGCCAGCTTCCTAGCGGGAGCCCAAGAGACCCAGTACTTC. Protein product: CASFLAGAQETQYF.

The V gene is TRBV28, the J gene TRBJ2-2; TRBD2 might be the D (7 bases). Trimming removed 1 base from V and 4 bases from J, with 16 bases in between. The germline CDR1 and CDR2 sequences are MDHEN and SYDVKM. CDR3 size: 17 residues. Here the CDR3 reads CASSLFHGGGGTGELFF. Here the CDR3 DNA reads TGTGCCAGCAGTTTATTCCATGGGGGAGGGGGCACCGGGGAGCTGTTTTTT.

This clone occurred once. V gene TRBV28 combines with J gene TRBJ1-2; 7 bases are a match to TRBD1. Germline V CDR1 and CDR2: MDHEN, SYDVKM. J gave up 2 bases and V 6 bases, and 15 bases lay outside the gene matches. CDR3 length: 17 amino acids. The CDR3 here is CASRYRLPGQRNYGYTF. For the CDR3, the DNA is TGTGCCAGCAGATACAGATTACCGGGACAGAGAAACTATGGCTACACCTTC.

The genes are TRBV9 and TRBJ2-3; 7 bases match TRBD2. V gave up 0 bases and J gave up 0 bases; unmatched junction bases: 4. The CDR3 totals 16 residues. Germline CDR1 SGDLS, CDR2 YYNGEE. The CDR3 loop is CASSVASGDSTDTQYF. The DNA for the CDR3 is TGTGCCAGCAGCGTAGCCAGCGGGGATAGCACAGATACGCAGTATTTT.

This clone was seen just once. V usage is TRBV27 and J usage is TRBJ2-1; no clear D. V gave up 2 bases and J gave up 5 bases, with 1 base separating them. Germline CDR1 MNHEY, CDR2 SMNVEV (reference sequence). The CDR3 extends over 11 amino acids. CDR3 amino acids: CASSLNNEQFF. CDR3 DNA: TGTGCCAGCAGTTTAAACAATGAGCAGTTCTTC.

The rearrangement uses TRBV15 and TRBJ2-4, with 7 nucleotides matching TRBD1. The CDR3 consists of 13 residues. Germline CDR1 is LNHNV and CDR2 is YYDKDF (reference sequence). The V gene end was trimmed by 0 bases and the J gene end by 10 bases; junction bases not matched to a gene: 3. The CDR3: CATSRDYRGIQYF. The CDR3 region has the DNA TGTGCCACCAGCAGAGACTACAGGGGTATTCAGTACTTC.

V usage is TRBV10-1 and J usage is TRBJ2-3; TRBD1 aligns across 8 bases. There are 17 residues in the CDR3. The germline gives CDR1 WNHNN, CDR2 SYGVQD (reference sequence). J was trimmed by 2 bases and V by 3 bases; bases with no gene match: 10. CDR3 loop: CASSDPGTGDYTDTQYF. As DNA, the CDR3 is TGCGCCAGCAGTGACCCTGGGACAGGAGACTACACAGATACGCAGTATTTT.

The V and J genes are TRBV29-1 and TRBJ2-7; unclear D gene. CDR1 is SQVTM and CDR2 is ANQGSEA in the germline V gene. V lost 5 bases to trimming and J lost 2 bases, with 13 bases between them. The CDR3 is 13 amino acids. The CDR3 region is CSVIHNEAYEQYF. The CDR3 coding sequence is TGCAGCGTTATACACAACGAGGCCTACGAGCAGTACTTC.

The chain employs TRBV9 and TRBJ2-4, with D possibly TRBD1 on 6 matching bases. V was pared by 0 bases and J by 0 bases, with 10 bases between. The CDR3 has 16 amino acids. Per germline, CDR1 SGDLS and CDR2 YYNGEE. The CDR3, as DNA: TGTGCCAGCAGCGTAGATGGGGGCCTAGCCAAAAACATTCAGTACTTC. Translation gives CASSVDGGLAKNIQYF.

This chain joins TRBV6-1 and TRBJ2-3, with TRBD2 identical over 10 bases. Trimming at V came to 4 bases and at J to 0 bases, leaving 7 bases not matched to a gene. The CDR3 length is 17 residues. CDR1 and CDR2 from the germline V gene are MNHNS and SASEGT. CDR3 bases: TGTGCCAGCAGTGCATTCGGACTAGCGGATAGCACAGATACGCAGTATTTT. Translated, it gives CASSAFGLADSTDTQYF.